What follows are 7 T cell receptor beta chains derived from one specimen sequenced in a study of spatial heterogeneity in lung cancer (dated by TCRdb to about 2019). The time point label for this specimen denotes: sample taken at primary tumor resection. Without any cell sorting, TCR sequencing was performed on whole RNA extracted either from tumor and nontumor lung tissue or from cryopreserved PBMC samples. Library preparation employed 5' RACE. The data were produced on a NextSeq 500. The public reads were reanalyzed by TCRdb: fastp trimming at Q25, MiXCR alignment, in-frame beta chains only. Rows matching on CDR3 protein sequence are summarized as one entry with the most common DNA and genes. The sample records around 10,000 distinct CDR3 sequences, around 3.5% of which are singletons. The top ten clonotypes cover around 50% of the sample. This material consisted of PBMCs, taken at surgery. The receptors here all came from a female donor with early-stage non-small cell lung cancer.

This clonotype occurred many times. This beta chain slipped into a library made for alpha chains as a stray read, so its size is not meaningful. The rearrangement joins TRBV7-6 to TRBJ2-2, with 11 bases identical to TRBD1. This CDR3 contains 15 residues. Germline loops: CDR1 SGHVS, CDR2 FNYEAQ. J gave up 5 bases and V 5 bases, and 4 bases lay outside the gene matches. The CDR3 coding sequence is TGTGCCAGCAGCCGTGGGACAGGGGGGACCGGGGAGCTGTTTTTT. Translating gives CASSRGTGGTGELFF. The full variable domain, with the rest looked up from reference TRBV7-6 and TRBJ2-2, is GAGVSQSPRYKVTKRGQDVALRCDPISGHVSLYWYRQALGQGPEFLTYFNYEAQQDKSGLPNDRFSAERPEGSISTLTIQRTEQRDSAMYRCASSRGTGGTGELFFGEGSRLTVL.

This clonotype has at least ten counts. This beta chain was picked up by a library intended for alpha chains and is off target, so its count carries little meaning. The chain joins TRBV20-1 to TRBJ2-5, with a weak D call TRBD2 (6 bases). V was cut by 1 base and J by 1 base, with 10 bases left in between. The CDR3 totals 14 residues. Germline V gives CDR1 DFQATT, CDR2 SNEGSKA (reference sequence). The CDR3 is CSARGLVFQETQYF. CDR3 bases: TGCAGTGCTAGAGGACTAGTCTTCCAAGAGACCCAGTACTTC.

The sample holds a few counts of this clonotype. The library was built for alpha chains, so this beta chain is an off-target read and its size means little. The chain recombines TRBV27 with TRBJ1-5, with D unresolved. Germline CDR1 and CDR2: MNHEY and SMNVEV (reference sequence). V was shortened by 6 bases and J by 4 bases, with 10 bases between the two germline ends. The CDR3 covers 13 residues. The CDR3 here is CASSLSENQPQHF. The CDR3 region has the DNA TGTGCCAGCAGCCTTAGCGAAAATCAGCCCCAGCATTTT.

This clonotype was picked up many times. This beta chain was picked up by a library intended for alpha chains and is off target, so its count carries little meaning. The chain carries TRBV11-1 and TRBJ2-7; D is perhaps TRBD2 (5 bases). V was trimmed by 3 bases and J by 0 bases, leaving 15 bases between them. The CDR3 runs 16 residues. Germline V CDR1 and CDR2: SGHAT, FQDESV (reference sequence). CDR3 loop: CASSFLAGGSSYEQYF. The CDR3 coding sequence is TGTGCCAGCAGCTTTCTCGCGGGTGGTAGCTCCTACGAGCAGTACTTC.

This clonotype was observed at least ten times. The library was built for alpha chains, so this beta chain is an off-target read and its size means little. CDR3 DNA: TGTGCCAGCAGCTTGAGCCAGGGACCCGAGACCACAGATACGCAGTATTTT. Translated, it gives CASSLSQGPETTDTQYF. V usage is TRBV7-9 and J usage is TRBJ2-3; D could derive from TRBD1 or TRBD2 (5 bases each). The germline V and J ends were trimmed by 3 bases and 2 bases, with 18 bases remaining between them. In germline, CDR1 is SEHNR, CDR2 FQNEAQ (reference sequence). CDR3 size: 17 residues.

This clonotype was picked up many times. Within a library made for alpha chains, this beta chain is off target, and its count is uninformative. The chain employs TRBV6-2 or TRBV6-3 and TRBJ2-7; 8 nucleotides match TRBD2. With V trimmed by 5 bases and J by 3 bases, 9 bases remained unmatched. The length of the CDR3 is 15 residues. From germline, CDR1 is MNHEY and CDR2 SVGEGT. CDR3 region: CASSAFSGAIYEQYF. CDR3 in DNA: TGTGCCAGCAGTGCTTTTAGCGGGGCAATCTACGAGCAGTACTTC.

This clonotype was counted at least ten times. This beta chain slipped into a library made for alpha chains as a stray read, so its size is not meaningful. In nucleotides, the CDR3 is TGCAGTGCCCAACAGGTTACGAACACCGGGGAGCTGTTTTTT. It yields the protein CSAQQVTNTGELFF. The rearrangement uses TRBV20-1 and TRBJ2-2; D is perhaps TRBD1 (5 bases). Trimming removed 6 bases from V and 0 bases from J, with 11 bases in between. The CDR3 is made up of 14 amino acids. Germline V gene sequence: CDR1 DFQATT, CDR2 SNEGSKA (reference sequence).